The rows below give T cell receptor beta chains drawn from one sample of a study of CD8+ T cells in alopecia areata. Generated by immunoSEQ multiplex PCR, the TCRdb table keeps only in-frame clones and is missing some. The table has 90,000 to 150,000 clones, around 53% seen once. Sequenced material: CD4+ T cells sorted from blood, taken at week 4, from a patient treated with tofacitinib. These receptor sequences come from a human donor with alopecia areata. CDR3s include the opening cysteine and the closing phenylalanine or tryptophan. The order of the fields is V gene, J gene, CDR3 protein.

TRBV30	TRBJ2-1	CAWMRTGSINEQFF
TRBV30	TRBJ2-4	CAWSVGHAKNIQYF
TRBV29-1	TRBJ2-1	CSVGQGFYNEQFF
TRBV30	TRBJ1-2	CAWTDQGAGYTF
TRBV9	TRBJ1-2	CASSGYGYTF
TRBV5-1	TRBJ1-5	CASSARTGPEQPQHF
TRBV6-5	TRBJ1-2	CASSYSGQGSYGYTF
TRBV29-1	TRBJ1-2	CSVDANSQYGYTF
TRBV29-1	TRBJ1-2	CSVEGEGYGYTF
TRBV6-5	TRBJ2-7	CASSTYRGFGYEQYF
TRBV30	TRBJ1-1	CAWSLSSNTEAFF
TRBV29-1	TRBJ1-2	CSVEEDGTGLYGYTF
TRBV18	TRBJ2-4	CASSLGAPSTKNIQYF
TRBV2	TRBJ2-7	CVLGGIEEQYF
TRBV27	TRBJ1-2	CASSPGQGGRYTF
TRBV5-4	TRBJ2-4	CASSLGPDKNIQYF
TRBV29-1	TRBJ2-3	CSVGRGTDTQYF
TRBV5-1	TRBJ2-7	CASISRWGSYEQYF
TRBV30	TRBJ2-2	CAWSVIFGELFF
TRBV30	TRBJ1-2	CAWTRQSTNYGYTF
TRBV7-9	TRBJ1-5	CASSLATAVSLDNQPQHF
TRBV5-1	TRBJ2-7	CASSPALASKYEQYF
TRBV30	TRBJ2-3	CAWRGQRTQYF
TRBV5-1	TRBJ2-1	CASRGQGDEQFF
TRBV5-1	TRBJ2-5	CASSLVLAGGIETQYF
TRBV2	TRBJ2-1	CASRAARGEQFF
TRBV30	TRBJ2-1	CAYSTGYAYNEQFF
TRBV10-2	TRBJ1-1	CASSERGVVTEAFF
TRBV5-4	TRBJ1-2	CASSLNFGYTF
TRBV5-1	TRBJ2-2	CASSLAPGANTGELFF
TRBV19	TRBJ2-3	CASSMRTGSIRPDTQYF